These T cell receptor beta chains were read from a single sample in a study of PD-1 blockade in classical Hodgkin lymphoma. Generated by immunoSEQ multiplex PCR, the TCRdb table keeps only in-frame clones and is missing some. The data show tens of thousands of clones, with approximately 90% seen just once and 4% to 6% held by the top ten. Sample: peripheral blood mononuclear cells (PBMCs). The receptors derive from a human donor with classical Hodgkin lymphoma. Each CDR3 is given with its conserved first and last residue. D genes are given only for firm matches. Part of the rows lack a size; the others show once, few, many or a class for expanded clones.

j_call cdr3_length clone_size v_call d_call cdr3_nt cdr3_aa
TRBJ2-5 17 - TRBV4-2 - TGTGCCAGCAGCCAAGTTCAGGGCGGTGGGAGTCAAGAGACCCAGTACTTC CASSQVQGGGSQETQYF
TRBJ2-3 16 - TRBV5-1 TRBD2 TGCGCCAGCAGCGCGGGGACTAGCGGGAGCACAGATACGCAGTATTTT CASSAGTSGSTDTQYF
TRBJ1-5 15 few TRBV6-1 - TGTGCCAGCAGTAGCCTACGGGACGGTAATCAGCCCCAGCATTTT CASSSLRDGNQPQHF
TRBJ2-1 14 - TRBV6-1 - TGTGCCAGCAGTCTAACTTGGTCCGTCGATGAGCAGTTCTTC CASSLTWSVDEQFF
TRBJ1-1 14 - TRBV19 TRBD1 TGTGCCAGTAGTCCTCAGGGGGGTGTCACTGAAGCTTTCTTT CASSPQGGVTEAFF
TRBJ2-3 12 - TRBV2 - TGTGCCAGCAGGACCGGTGGAGATACGCAGTATTTT CASRTGGDTQYF
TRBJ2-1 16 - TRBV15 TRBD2 TGTGCCACCAGCAGAGATCGGACTAGCGGATACAATGAGCAGTTCTTC CATSRDRTSGYNEQFF
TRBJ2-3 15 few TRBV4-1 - TGCGCCAGCAGCCAAGATAGGGCCATCACAGATACGCAGTATTTT CASSQDRAITDTQYF
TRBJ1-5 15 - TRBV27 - TGTGCCAGCAGTTCGAACACGGTTAGCAATCAGCCCCAGCATTTT CASSSNTVSNQPQHF
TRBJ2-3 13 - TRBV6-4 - TGTGCCAGCAGTGACTCGGCCACAGATACGCAGTATTTT CASSDSATDTQYF
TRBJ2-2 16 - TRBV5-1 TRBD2 TGCGCCAGCAGCTGGGGACTAGCGGATAACACCGGGGAGCTGTTTTTT CASSWGLADNTGELFF
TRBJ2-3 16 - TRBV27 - TGTGCCAGCAGTTTACTCGGGACTCGGCCGTCGGATACGCAGTATTTT CASSLLGTRPSDTQYF
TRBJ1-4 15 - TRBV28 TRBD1 TGTGCCAGCAGTTTAGACAGGGGTCGAATTGAAAAACTGTTTTTT CASSLDRGRIEKLFF
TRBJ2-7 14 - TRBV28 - TGTGCCAGCAGTTCTGGGACAATACGCCACGAGCAGTACTTC CASSSGTIRHEQYF
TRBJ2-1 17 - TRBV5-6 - TGTGCCAGCAGCTTGGGTTGGGGAACGAGCTCCTACAATGAGCAGTTCTTC CASSLGWGTSSYNEQFF
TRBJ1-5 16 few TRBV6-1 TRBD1 TGTGCCAGCAGTGAAGAGGTAGGGACAGGAGCGATTCCCCAGCATTTT CASSEEVGTGAIPQHF
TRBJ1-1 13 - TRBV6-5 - TGTGCCAGCAGTTACCCGGGGATGGCTGAAGCTTTCTTT CASSYPGMAEAFF
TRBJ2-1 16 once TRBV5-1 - TGCGCCAGCAGCCTCCCTGGGGGGAGGCTCTACAATGAGCAGTTCTTC CASSLPGGRLYNEQFF
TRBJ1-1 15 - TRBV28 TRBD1 TGTGCCAGCAGCCTTCCGGGACAGAGGAACACTGAAGCTTTCTTT CASSLPGQRNTEAFF
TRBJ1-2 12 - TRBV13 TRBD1 TGTGCCAGCAGCCAGGACAGGGAAGGCTACACCTTC CASSQDREGYTF
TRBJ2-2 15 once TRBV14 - TGTGCCAGCAGCCACGACAGGTTGAACACCGGGGAGCTGTTTTTT CASSHDRLNTGELFF
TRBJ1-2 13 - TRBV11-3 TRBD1 TGTGCCAGCAGCTTCGGACAGGGGAGTGGCTACACCTTC CASSFGQGSGYTF
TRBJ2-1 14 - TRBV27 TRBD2 TGTGCCAGCAGACCTAGCGGGAGGACCAATGAGCAGTTCTTC CASRPSGRTNEQFF
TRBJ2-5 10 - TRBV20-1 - TGCAGTGTCTTGAGTGAGACCCAGTACTTC CSVLSETQYF
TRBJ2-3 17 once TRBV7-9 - TGTGCCAGCAGCCTGATGTACAGGCAATTTATCACAGATACGCAGTATTTT CASSLMYRQFITDTQYF
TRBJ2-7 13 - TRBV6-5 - TGTGCCCCAGTGGGGAAAGGTCCGTACGAGCAGTACTTC CAPVGKGPYEQYF
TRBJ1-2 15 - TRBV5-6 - TGTGCCAGCACCAATGAATGGAGAGACCACTATGGCTACACCTTC CASTNEWRDHYGYTF
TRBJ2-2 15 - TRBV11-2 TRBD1 TGTGCCAGCAGCCCCGGGACAGCTAAGACCGGGGAGCTGTTTTTT CASSPGTAKTGELFF
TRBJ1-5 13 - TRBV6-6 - TGTGCCAGCACCGGCATTCCGGGCGGGCCCCAGCATTTT CASTGIPGGPQHF
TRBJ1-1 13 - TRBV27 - TGTGCCAGCAAGGAACCGGAGAACACTGAAGCTTTCTTT CASKEPENTEAFF
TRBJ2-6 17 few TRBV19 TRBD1 TGTGCCAGTAGTACTTGGGACAGGGCCTCTGGGGCCAACGTCCTGACTTTC CASSTWDRASGANVLTF
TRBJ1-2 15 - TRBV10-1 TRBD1 TGCGCCAGCAGTCCCACCGGACAGGGGGCCGGTGGCTACACCTTC CASSPTGQGAGGYTF
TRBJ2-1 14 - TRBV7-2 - TGTGCCAGCAGCCCTCCCCCTCTCAGGGATGAGCAGTTCTTC CASSPPPLRDEQFF
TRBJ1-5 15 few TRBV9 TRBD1 TGTGCCAGCAGCATGACAGGGATTAGCAATCAGCCCCAGCATTTT CASSMTGISNQPQHF
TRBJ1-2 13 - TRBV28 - TGTGCCAGCAGTTTAGGCTCTAACTATGGCTACACCTTC CASSLGSNYGYTF
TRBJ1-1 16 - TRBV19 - TGTGCCAGTAGTATAGCATGGGCAGTCGGAGGCACTGAAGCTTTCTTT CASSIAWAVGGTEAFF